Sequencing of this T cell receptor beta chain was carried out in a study of Ad26.COV2.S vaccination and SARS-CoV-2 variants. Across the study: Doses of Ad26.COV2.S were injected into muscle once or twice, 56 days apart.

Indicated treatment: some 20 received Ad26.COV2.S at low or high dose, single or two shots; about 5 received placebo; per-sample allocation not given. Day 63 following the first vaccine or placebo injection was when the samples were taken. Whole-study findings and limits: Measurement of non-spike TCR breadth gave similar results in vaccine and placebo recipients.

The table came from immunoSEQ multiplex PCR; TCRdb's copy has only in-frame clones and leaves some out. The data hold around 300,000 clones, with roughly 90% observed a single time. Germline CDR1 and CDR2: SNHLY and FYNNEI. V dropped 6 bases and J dropped 0 bases, with 13 bases sitting between them. This CDR3 has 15 residues. This clone was counted once. The antigen remains unidentified. The rearrangement uses TRBV2 and TRBJ2-3; D is undetermined. The clonotype comes from a person between 18 and 65 years old who received the Ad26.COV2.S COVID-19 vaccine or a placebo. The source material was peripheral blood, sampled in a trial of Ad26.COV2.S vaccine versus placebo. The CDR3 sequence is CASSDLGFSTDTQYF. In DNA, the CDR3 is TGTGCCAGCAGCGACTTAGGGTTTAGCACAGATACGCAGTATTTT.